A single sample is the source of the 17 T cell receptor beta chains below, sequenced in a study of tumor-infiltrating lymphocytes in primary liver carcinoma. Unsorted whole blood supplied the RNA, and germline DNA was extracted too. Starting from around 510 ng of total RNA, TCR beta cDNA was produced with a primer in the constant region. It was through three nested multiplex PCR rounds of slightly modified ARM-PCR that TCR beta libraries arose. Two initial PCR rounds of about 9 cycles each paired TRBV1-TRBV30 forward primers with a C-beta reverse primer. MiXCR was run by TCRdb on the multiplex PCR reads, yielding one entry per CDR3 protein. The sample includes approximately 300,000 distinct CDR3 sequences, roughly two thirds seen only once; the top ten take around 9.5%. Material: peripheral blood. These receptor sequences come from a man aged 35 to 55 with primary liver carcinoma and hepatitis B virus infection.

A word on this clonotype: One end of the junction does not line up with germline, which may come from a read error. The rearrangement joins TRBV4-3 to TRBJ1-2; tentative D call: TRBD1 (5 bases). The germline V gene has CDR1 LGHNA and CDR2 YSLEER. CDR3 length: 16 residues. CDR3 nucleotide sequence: TGCGCCAGCAACCAAGATCTGAGGTCTCCGGCAGGGGGCTACACCTTC. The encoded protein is CASNQDLRSPAGGYTF.

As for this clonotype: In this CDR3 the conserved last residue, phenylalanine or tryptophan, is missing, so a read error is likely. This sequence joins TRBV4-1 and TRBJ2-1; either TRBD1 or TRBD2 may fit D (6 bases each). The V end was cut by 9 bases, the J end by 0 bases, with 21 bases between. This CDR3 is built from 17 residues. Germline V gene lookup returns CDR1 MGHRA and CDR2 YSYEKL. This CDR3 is CASSPGRGANSYNEQFL. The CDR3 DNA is TGCGCCAGTAGTCCCGGAAGGGGGGCGAACTCCTACAATGAGCAGTTCCTC.

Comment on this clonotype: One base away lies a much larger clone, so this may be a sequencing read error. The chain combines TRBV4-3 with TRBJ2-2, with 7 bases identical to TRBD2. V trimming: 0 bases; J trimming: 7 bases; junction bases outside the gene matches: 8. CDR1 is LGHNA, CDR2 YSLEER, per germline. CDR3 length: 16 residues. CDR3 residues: CASSQEGDYVIGELFF. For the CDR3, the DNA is TGCGCCAGCAGCCAAGAAGGGGACTATGTCATCGGGGAGCTGTTTTTT.

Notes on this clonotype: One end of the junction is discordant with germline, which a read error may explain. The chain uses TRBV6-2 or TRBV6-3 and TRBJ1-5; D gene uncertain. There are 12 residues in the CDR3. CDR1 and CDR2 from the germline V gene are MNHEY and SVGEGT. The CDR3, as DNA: TGTGCCAACAGTAGGTATTCGGAGCCCCAGCATTTT. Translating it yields CANSRYSEPQHF.

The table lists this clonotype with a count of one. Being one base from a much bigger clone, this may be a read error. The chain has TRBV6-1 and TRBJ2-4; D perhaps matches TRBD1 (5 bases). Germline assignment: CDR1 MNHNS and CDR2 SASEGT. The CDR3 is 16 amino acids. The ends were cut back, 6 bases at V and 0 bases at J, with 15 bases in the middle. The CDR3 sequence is CASRRGRALAKNIQYF. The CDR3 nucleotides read TGTGCCAGCAGGCGCGGCAGGGCTCTAGCCAAAAACATTCAGTACTTC.

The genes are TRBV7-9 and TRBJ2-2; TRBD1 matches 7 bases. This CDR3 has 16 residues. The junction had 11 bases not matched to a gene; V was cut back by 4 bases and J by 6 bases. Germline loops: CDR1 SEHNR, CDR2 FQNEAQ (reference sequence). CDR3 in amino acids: CASSSRVDRDPGELFF. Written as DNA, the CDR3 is TGTGCCAGCAGCTCACGCGTCGACAGGGACCCCGGGGAGCTGTTTTTT.

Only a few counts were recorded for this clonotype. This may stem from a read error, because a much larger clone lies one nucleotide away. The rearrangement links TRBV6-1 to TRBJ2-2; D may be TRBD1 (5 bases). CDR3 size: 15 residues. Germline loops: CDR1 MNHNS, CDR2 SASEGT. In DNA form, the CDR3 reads TGTCCCAGCAGTGAGACAGTCTCGAACACCGGGGAGCTGTTTTTT. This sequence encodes CPSSETVSNTGELFF.

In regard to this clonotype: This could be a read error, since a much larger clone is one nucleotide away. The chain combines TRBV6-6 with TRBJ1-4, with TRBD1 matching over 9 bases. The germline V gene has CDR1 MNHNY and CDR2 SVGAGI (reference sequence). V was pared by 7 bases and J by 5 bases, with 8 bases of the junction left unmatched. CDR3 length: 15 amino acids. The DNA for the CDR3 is TGTGCCAGCACGACATACAGGGGGCAGAATGAAAAACTGTTTTTT. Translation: CASTTYRGQNEKLFF.

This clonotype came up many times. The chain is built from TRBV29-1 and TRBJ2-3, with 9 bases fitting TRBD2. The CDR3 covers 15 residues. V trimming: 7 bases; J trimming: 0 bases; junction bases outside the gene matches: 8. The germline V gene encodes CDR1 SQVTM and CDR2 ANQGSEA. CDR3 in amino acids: CSATSTSGSTDTQYF. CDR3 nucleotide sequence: TGCAGCGCTACCTCGACTAGCGGCAGCACAGATACGCAGTATTTT.

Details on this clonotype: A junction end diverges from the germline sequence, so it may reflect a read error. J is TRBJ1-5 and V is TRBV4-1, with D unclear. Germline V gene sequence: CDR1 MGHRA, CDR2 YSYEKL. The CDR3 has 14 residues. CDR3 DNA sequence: TGCTCCAGCAGCCGACGTTTGGACAATCAGCCCCAGCATTTT. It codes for CSSSRRLDNQPQHF.

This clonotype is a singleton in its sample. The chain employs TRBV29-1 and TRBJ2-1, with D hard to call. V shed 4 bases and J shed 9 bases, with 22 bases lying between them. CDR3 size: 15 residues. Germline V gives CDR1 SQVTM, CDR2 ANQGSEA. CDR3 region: CSVVPLVGFGIEQFF. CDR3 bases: TGCAGCGTTGTCCCACTTGTGGGATTTGGGATTGAGCAGTTCTTC.

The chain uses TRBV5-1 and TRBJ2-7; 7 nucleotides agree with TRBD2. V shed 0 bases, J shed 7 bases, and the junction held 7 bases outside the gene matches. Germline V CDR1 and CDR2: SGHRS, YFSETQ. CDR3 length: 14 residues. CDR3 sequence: CASSLAGRREEQYF. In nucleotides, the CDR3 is TGCGCCAGCAGCTTGGCCGGGAGGCGAGAGGAGCAGTACTTC.

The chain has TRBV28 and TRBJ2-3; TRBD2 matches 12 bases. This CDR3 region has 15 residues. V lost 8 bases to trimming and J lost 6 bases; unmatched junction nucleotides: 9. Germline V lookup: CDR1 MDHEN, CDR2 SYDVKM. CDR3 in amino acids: CASGGLAGPSDTQYF. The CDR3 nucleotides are TGTGCCAGCGGCGGACTAGCGGGACCCTCCGATACGCAGTATTTT.

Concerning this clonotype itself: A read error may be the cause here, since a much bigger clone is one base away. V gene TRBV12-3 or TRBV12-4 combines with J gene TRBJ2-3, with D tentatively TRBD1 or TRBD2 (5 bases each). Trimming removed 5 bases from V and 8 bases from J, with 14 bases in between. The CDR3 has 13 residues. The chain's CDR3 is CASSPGRGGTQYF. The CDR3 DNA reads TGTGCCAGCAGTCCAGGGAGAGGAGGTACGCAGTATTTT.

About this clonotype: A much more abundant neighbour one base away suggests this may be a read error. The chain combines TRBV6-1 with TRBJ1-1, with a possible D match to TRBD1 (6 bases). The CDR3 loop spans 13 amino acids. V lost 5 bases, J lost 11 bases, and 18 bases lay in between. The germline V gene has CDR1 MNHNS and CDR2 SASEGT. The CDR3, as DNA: TGTGCCAGCAGTATCGAGGCGGTTACAGGGGCTTTCTTT. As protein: CASSIEAVTGAFF.

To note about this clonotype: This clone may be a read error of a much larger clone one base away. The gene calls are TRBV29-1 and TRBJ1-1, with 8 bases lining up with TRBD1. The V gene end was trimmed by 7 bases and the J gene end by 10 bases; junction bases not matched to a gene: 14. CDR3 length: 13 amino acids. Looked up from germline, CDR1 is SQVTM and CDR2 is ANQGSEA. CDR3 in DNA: TGCAGCGGATCGGGACAGGCCCGATTGAGAGCTTTCTTT. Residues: CSGSGQARLRAFF.

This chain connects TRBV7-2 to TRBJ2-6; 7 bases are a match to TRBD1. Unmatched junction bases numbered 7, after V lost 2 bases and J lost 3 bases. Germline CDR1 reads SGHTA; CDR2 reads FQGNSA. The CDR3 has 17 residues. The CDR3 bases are TGTGCCAGCAGCTTAAGGACAGGAGTGTTTGGGGCCAACGTCCTGACTTTC. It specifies CASSLRTGVFGANVLTF.